One and the same sample provided the 16 T cell receptor beta chains below, sequenced in a study of blood T cell repertoires in COVID-19. Using immunoSEQ multiplex PCR, the repertoire was profiled, and TCRdb retains in-frame clones only, with some absent. The table has roughly 250,000 clones, nearly 85% seen once. Sequencing input: peripheral blood. Receptor source: a human donor in a cohort sampled during active COVID-19.

The chain is built from TRBV28 and TRBJ2-7, with D unclear. The CDR3 is 14 amino acids. Germline CDR1 reads MDHEN; CDR2 reads SYDVKM. V was shortened by 5 bases and J by 2 bases, with 13 bases between the two germline ends. The CDR3 DNA reads TGTGCCAGCAGTAATCCCGGGTCCACCTACGAGCAGTACTTC. This translates into CASSNPGSTYEQYF.

The chain combines TRBV5-1 with TRBJ2-7, with a possible D match to TRBD2 (6 bases). The V gene's germline CDR1 is SGHRS and CDR2 YFSETQ. Trimming shortened V by 4 bases and J by 4 bases, and 12 bases separated the two germline ends. This CDR3 is built from 13 residues. The CDR3, as DNA: TGCGCCAGCAGCCCCATGGGGGGATACGAGCAGTACTTC. The encoded protein is CASSPMGGYEQYF.

The J gene is TRBJ1-3, the V gene TRBV28; 7 positions match TRBD1. The V segment lost 8 bases and the J segment 0 bases; nucleotides outside the gene matches: 7. Per the germline V gene, CDR1 is MDHEN and CDR2 is SYDVKM. The CDR3 length is 15 residues. The CDR3 DNA reads as TGTGCCAGCTTACCACAGGGGAACTCTGGAAACACCATATATTTT. Its translation: CASLPQGNSGNTIYF.

The chain has TRBV6-5 and TRBJ1-2, with TRBD1 matching 10 bases. CDR1 is MNHEY, CDR2 SVGAGI, per germline. CDR3 length equals 14 residues. The ends lost 8 bases at V and 1 base at J; junction bases unmatched: 4. The CDR3 spells CASCRDRGNYGYTF. Here the CDR3 DNA reads TGTGCCAGCTGCCGGGACAGGGGTAACTATGGCTACACCTTC.

This clone was counted between two and nine times. This chain uses TRBV5-4 with TRBJ1-3; D is possibly TRBD1 (6 bases). Germline loops: CDR1 SGHNT, CDR2 YYREEE (reference sequence). There are 13 residues in the CDR3. Trimming took 3 bases from V and 2 from J, leaving 6 bases between them. CDR3 region: CASSSGAGNTIYF. The CDR3 DNA reads TGTGCCAGCAGCTCAGGGGCTGGAAACACCATATATTTT.

By sample share, this clone is medium-sized (0.01 to 0.1%). The chain links TRBV3-1 (or the pseudogene TRBV3-2) to TRBJ2-3; D is undetermined. The CDR3 spans 16 residues. Germline assignment: CDR1 LGHDT and CDR2 YNNKEL (reference sequence). V was shortened by 1 base and J by 0 bases, with 11 bases between the two germline ends. This chain's CDR3 is CASSQARSSSTDTQYF. CDR3 in DNA: TGTGCCAGCAGCCAAGCGAGGAGCTCTAGCACAGATACGCAGTATTTT.

The chain has TRBV5-4 and TRBJ2-1; D may be TRBD1 (6 bases). Trimming cost V 0 bases and J 3 bases, with 10 bases left between them. CDR3 length equals 15 residues. The V gene's germline CDR1 is SGHNT and CDR2 YYREEE (reference sequence). The CDR3: CASSLGTANYNEQFF. CDR3 bases: TGTGCCAGCAGCTTGGGGACAGCGAACTACAATGAGCAGTTCTTC.

This clone has ten or more counts. The V call is TRBV10-2, the J call TRBJ2-7; D possibly corresponds to TRBD2 (5 bases). V dropped 7 bases and J dropped 3 bases, with 13 bases sitting between them. Germline values: CDR1 WSHSY, CDR2 SAAADI. This CDR3 is built from 13 residues. The DNA of the CDR3 is TGCGCCAGCAAGGAGGCTAGCAACTACGAGCAGTACTTC. This encodes CASKEASNYEQYF.

V and J are TRBV11-3 and TRBJ1-1; perhaps TRBD1 as D (5 bases). Trimming removed 5 bases from V and 5 bases from J, with 12 bases in between. Germline V CDR1 and CDR2: SGHNT, YENEEA. The length of the CDR3 is 13 residues. The CDR3 nucleotides read TGTGCCAGCAGCCCTGGGGGAGGGACTGAAGCTTTCTTT. It encodes CASSPGGGTEAFF.

This chain joins TRBV10-1 and TRBJ2-1; D is possibly TRBD2 (6 bases). Germline loops: CDR1 WNHNN, CDR2 SYGVQD (reference sequence). Trimming removed 5 bases at V and 1 base at J, with 9 bases between. This CDR3 is built from 14 residues. The CDR3 coding sequence is TGCGCCAGCAGTCCGGGGAGGTCCTACAATGAGCAGTTCTTC. Encoded protein: CASSPGRSYNEQFF.

The rearrangement links TRBV5-6 to TRBJ1-4; D ambiguous. Germline V lookup: CDR1 SGHDT, CDR2 YYEEEE. V was pared by 1 base and J by 6 bases, with 7 bases between. CDR3 length: 13 amino acids. The CDR3 sequence is CASSLRDHEKLFF. For the CDR3, the DNA is TGTGCCAGCAGCTTGCGGGATCATGAAAAACTGTTTTTT.

This chain connects TRBV15 to TRBJ1-1, with D possibly being TRBD1 (5 bases). Trimming took 1 base from V and 4 from J, leaving 13 bases between them. The CDR3 consists of 15 residues. CDR1 is LNHNV and CDR2 is YYDKDF in the germline V gene (reference sequence). Here the CDR3 DNA reads TGTGCCACCAGCAGAGTTCGGCAGGGCAGCACTGAAGCTTTCTTT. Translation gives CATSRVRQGSTEAFF.

The chain joins TRBV28 to TRBJ1-6; no reliable D call. V was cut by 3 bases and J by 2 bases, with 11 bases left in between. This CDR3 has 16 amino acids. Germline V gene lookup returns CDR1 MDHEN and CDR2 SYDVKM. This CDR3 reads CASSFSELTYNSPLHF. The CDR3 DNA sequence: TGTGCCAGCAGTTTCAGCGAGTTAACCTATAATTCACCCCTCCACTTT.

The V call is TRBV5-4, the J call TRBJ2-1; 8 nucleotides line up with TRBD2. Germline assignment: CDR1 SGHNT and CDR2 YYREEE (reference sequence). The CDR3 has 11 residues. The V segment lost 4 bases and the J segment 12 bases; nucleotides outside the gene matches: 3. The CDR3 protein is CASSGSGMQFF. Here the CDR3 DNA reads TGTGCCAGCAGCGGTAGCGGGATGCAGTTCTTC.

This chain uses TRBV18 with TRBJ2-4; D remains unclear. This CDR3 is built from 14 residues. From germline, CDR1 is KGHSH and CDR2 LQKENI. Trimming removed 3 bases at V and 0 bases at J, with 6 bases between. The CDR3 reads CASSPSPAKNIQYF. The CDR3 DNA follows: TGTGCCAGCTCACCTAGTCCAGCCAAAAACATTCAGTACTTC.

The chain has TRBV5-4 and TRBJ2-5, with 7 positions matching TRBD1. Looked up from germline, CDR1 is SGHNT and CDR2 is YYREEE (reference sequence). This CDR3 contains 14 residues. The trim removed 0 bases at V and 1 base at J, leaving 0 bases unmatched. CDR3: CASSLDRGQETQYF. CDR3 coding DNA: TGTGCCAGCAGCTTGGACAGGGGCCAAGAGACCCAGTACTTC.